The entry below gives a single T cell receptor beta chain sequence along with its context. Its antigen is not known. This record comes from a study of T cells in Graves' hyperthyroidism and ophthalmopathy. The study, taken as a whole, reports: Most expanded thyroid clonotypes above 0.001 recurred in blood. Separation of ophthalmopathy from stable hyperthyroidism was achieved by a 13 V-J model.

Template material for amplifying TCR beta CDR3 regions consisted of RNA transcripts. Primed by the HTBI set, a first-round RT-PCR was run on the TCR CDR3. MiXCR was run by TCRdb on the multiplex PCR reads, yielding one entry per CDR3 protein. Of 660,000 or so distinct CDR3 sequences listed, less than 45% are singletons. This CDR3 spans 16 amino acids. The J segment lost 0 bases and the V segment lost 3 bases, leaving 7 bases of the junction unmatched. Germline V gene lookup returns CDR1 SGHTA and CDR2 FQGTGA. The chain recombines TRBV7-3 with TRBJ1-1; 7 bases line up with TRBD1. This clonotype was obtained from an adult man with Graves' disease, either hyperthyroidism or ophthalmopathy (not recorded which). Sequenced: peripheral blood or thyroid tissue (not recorded which). CDR3 nucleotide sequence: TGTGCCAGCAGCTTGGCCCCCGGGACAGTGAACACTGAAGCTTTCTTT. Encoded protein: CASSLAPGTVNTEAFF.